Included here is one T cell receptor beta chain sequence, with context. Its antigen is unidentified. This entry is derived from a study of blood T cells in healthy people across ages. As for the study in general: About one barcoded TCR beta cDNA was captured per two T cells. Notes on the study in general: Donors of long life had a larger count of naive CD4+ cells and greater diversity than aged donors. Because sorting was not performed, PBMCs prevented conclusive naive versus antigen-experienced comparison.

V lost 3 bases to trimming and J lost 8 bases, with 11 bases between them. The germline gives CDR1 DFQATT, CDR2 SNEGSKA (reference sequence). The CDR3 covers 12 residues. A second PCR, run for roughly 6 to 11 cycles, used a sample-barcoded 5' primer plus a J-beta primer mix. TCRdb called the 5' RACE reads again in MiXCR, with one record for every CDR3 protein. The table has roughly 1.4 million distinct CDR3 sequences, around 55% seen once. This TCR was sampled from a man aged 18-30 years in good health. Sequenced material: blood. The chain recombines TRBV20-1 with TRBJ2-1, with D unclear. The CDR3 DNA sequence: TGCAGTGCTAGGGAAGTACGCGATGAGCAGTTCTTC. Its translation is CSAREVRDEQFF.